The 28 T cell receptor beta chains below were found in one sample sequenced in a study of T cell repertoires in ileal Crohn's disease. The repertoire was sequenced with immunoSEQ multiplex PCR; TCRdb's copy has only in-frame clones and lacks some. In the table there are approximately 5,100 clones, over 75% of which are singletons. The sample was ileal tissue. The receptors stem from an adult with Crohn's disease.

The rearrangement links TRBV11-2 to TRBJ2-3; a weak D match, TRBD1 (5 bases). The V end lost 4 bases, the J end lost 0 bases, and 11 bases lay between the germline ends. Germline CDR1 is SGHAT and CDR2 is FQNNGV. This CDR3 contains 15 residues. CDR3 region: CASSSGQASTDTQYF. In DNA form, the CDR3 reads TGTGCCAGCAGCTCCGGACAAGCTAGCACAGATACGCAGTATTTT.

The chain links TRBV6-6 to TRBJ2-5; 7 bases map to TRBD1. The CDR3 runs to 14 residues. Germline V gives CDR1 MNHNY, CDR2 SVGAGI (reference sequence). V shed 7 bases and J 5 bases; nucleotides not matched to a gene: 10. CDR3 in amino acids: CASNQQGFRETQYF. Written as DNA, the CDR3 is TGTGCCAGCAATCAACAGGGGTTCAGGGAGACCCAGTACTTC.

The chain couples TRBV4-1 to TRBJ1-1; D unresolved. V lost 5 bases and J lost 2, with 12 bases in between. The CDR3 has 14 amino acids. The germline CDR1 and CDR2 sequences are MGHRA and YSYEKL. The CDR3 reads CASSYTRSNTEAFF. In nucleotides, the CDR3 is TGCGCCAGCAGCTACACACGTAGCAACACTGAAGCTTTCTTT.

The genes are TRBV18 and TRBJ2-2; 8 bases fit TRBD1. CDR1 and CDR2 from the germline V gene are KGHSH and LQKENI. V shed 8 bases, J shed 4 bases, and the junction held 9 bases outside the gene matches. The CDR3 covers 15 residues. CDR3: CASQEGQGSTGELFF. In DNA, the CDR3 is TGTGCCAGCCAAGAAGGACAGGGTAGCACCGGGGAGCTGTTTTTT.

The chain carries TRBV4-1 and TRBJ2-7, with 8 bases matching TRBD1. This CDR3 contains 15 residues. The ends lost 3 bases at V and 3 bases at J; junction bases unmatched: 7. CDR1 is MGHRA and CDR2 is YSYEKL in the germline V gene. The CDR3 loop reads CASSQEIGTGYEQYF. CDR3 coding DNA: TGCGCCAGCAGCCAGGAAATTGGGACAGGCTACGAGCAGTACTTC.

The chain has TRBV28 and TRBJ1-1; 7 nucleotides agree with TRBD1. The length of the CDR3 is 16 residues. After removal of 7 bases from V and 11 bases from J, the junction contained 22 bases not matched to a gene. Germline loops: CDR1 MDHEN, CDR2 SYDVKM. CDR3 coding DNA: TGTGCCAGCACTCCGACAGAAGGGGGCCGGAACTCTGTGGCTTTCTTT. Protein sequence: CASTPTEGGRNSVAFF.

CDR3 sequence (DNA): TGTGCCAGCAGCTGGGGACTAGCGGGGGGGCGCGCCGGGGAGCTGTTTTTT. Translating gives CASSWGLAGGRAGELFF. The gene calls are TRBV7-2 and TRBJ2-2; 16 positions match TRBD2. CDR1 is SGHTA and CDR2 is FQGNSA in the germline V gene. This CDR3 has 17 amino acids. J was trimmed by 6 bases and V by 4 bases; bases with no gene match: 5.

This sequence joins TRBV11-2 and TRBJ2-5, with 11 bases identical to TRBD2. The CDR3 totals 16 residues. V trimming: 5 bases; J trimming: 4 bases; junction bases outside the gene matches: 9. The germline V gene has CDR1 SGHAT and CDR2 FQNNGV. CDR3 sequence: CASSPPLAGGPETQYF. For the CDR3, the DNA is TGTGCCAGCAGCCCTCCTCTAGCGGGGGGCCCAGAGACCCAGTACTTC.

The CDR3, as DNA: TGTGCCAGCAGCTTGGCGGGGGCCCCACAAGAGACCCAGTACTTC. Its translation is CASSLAGAPQETQYF. This chain joins TRBV7-2 and TRBJ2-5; TRBD2 is a possible D gene (7 bases). Trimming took 3 bases from V and 2 from J, leaving 13 bases between them. The CDR3 consists of 15 residues. Germline V gene data show CDR1 as SGHTA and CDR2 as FQGNSA. The full variable domain, rest sourced from reference TRBV7-2 and TRBJ2-5, is GAGVSQSPSNKVTEKGKDVELRCDPISGHTALYWYRQSLGQGLEFLIYFQGNSAPDKSGLPSDRFSAERTGGSVSTLTIQRTQQEDSAVYLCASSLAGAPQETQYFGPGTRLLVL.

This chain uses TRBV7-6 with TRBJ2-7; D may be TRBD2 (7 bases). V was cut by 1 base and J by 6 bases, with 25 bases left in between. The CDR3 runs 18 residues. CDR1 is SGHVS, CDR2 FNYEAQ, per germline. The CDR3 DNA reads TGTGCCAGCAGCTTAGAACTGGCGGGGGCGATTGGGGGGATCGAGCAGTACTTC. Its protein is CASSLELAGAIGGIEQYF.

J is TRBJ2-5 and V is TRBV11-2; 11 bases are a match to TRBD1. The CDR3 sequence is 14 residues long. Germline values: CDR1 SGHAT, CDR2 FQNNGV. Unmatched junction bases numbered 4, after V lost 5 bases and J lost 5 bases. CDR3 coding DNA: TGTGCCAGCAGCCCGGGACAGGGGGGGGAGACCCAGTACTTC. This encodes CASSPGQGGETQYF.

The CDR3: CASSGGSTDTQYF. CDR3 coding DNA: TGTGCCTCCAGCGGGGGTAGCACAGATACGCAGTATTTT. This chain connects TRBV30 to TRBJ2-3; 8 positions agree with TRBD2. The CDR3 runs to 13 residues. Trimming cost V 7 bases and J 0 bases; bases outside gene matches: 3. CDR1 and CDR2 from the germline V gene are GTSNPN and SVGIG (reference sequence). Looking up the rest from reference TRBV30 and TRBJ2-3 gives the full variable domain: SQTIHQWPATLVQPVGSPLSLECTVEGTSNPNLYWYRQAAGRGLQLLFYSVGIGQISSEVPQNLSASRPQDRQFILSSKKLLLSDSGFYLCASSGGSTDTQYFGPGTRLTVL.

This chain uses TRBV15 with TRBJ1-6; 8 nucleotides agree with TRBD1. V was clipped by 1 base and J by 1 base; unmatched bases: 3. From germline, CDR1 is LNHNV and CDR2 YYDKDF (reference sequence). The CDR3 spans 17 residues. CDR3 protein: CATSRVRGLSYNSPLHF. The CDR3 DNA is TGTGCCACCAGCAGAGTCAGGGGGCTGTCCTATAATTCACCCCTCCACTTT.

The chain has TRBV5-6 and TRBJ2-3; unclear D gene. CDR3 size: 14 residues. Germline V gene sequence: CDR1 SGHDT, CDR2 YYEEEE. Deletions cut 1 base from V and 4 bases from J, with 10 bases between. CDR3 coding DNA: TGTGCCAGCAGCTTGAAACAGTCAGCAGATACGCAGTATTTT. This codes for CASSLKQSADTQYF.

This clone occurred once. The chain employs TRBV6-5 and TRBJ2-7; the match to TRBD1 covers 11 bases. Germline CDR1 MNHEY, CDR2 SVGAGI. The CDR3 loop spans 16 amino acids. Trimming removed 2 bases from V and 3 bases from J; junction bases left unmatched: 6. The DNA for the CDR3 is TGTGCCAGCAGTTACCATTCCGGGACAGGGGGCTACGAGCAGTACTTC. Amino acids: CASSYHSGTGGYEQYF.

The gene calls are TRBV29-1 and TRBJ2-3; possibly TRBD2 for D (5 bases). The V gene's germline CDR1 is SQVTM and CDR2 ANQGSEA. Trimming removed 3 bases at V and 3 bases at J, with 10 bases between. The CDR3 sequence is 13 residues long. In DNA, the CDR3 is TGCAGCGTTGACGAGAGAGGGACAGATACGCAGTATTTT. This gives the protein CSVDERGTDTQYF.

About this clone: The sample has other DNA sequences that encode this CDR3 too. The V and J genes are TRBV6-5 and TRBJ2-2, with D possibly TRBD1 on 6 matching bases. This CDR3 spans 14 amino acids. Germline V gives CDR1 MNHEY, CDR2 SVGAGI. The ends were cut back, 5 bases at V and 4 bases at J, with 11 bases in the middle. The CDR3 DNA reads as TGTGCCAGCAGTCGACAGGTGCGCACCGGGGAGCTGTTTTTT. Translating it yields CASSRQVRTGELFF.

The chain couples TRBV18 to TRBJ2-5, with D perhaps TRBD2 (6 bases). The V gene's germline CDR1 is KGHSH and CDR2 LQKENI. Trimming shortened V by 6 bases and J by 4 bases, and 15 bases separated the two germline ends. The CDR3 is 14 residues long. The CDR3 DNA follows: TGTGCCAGCTCGCTGGGGGGACGAGGAGAGACCCAGTACTTC. It codes for CASSLGGRGETQYF. Full variable domain (outside the CDR3, taken from reference TRBV18 and TRBJ2-5): NAGVMQNPRHLVRRRGQEARLRCSPMKGHSHVYWYRQLPEEGLKFMVYLQKENIIDESGMPKERFSAEFPKEGPSILRIQQVVRGDSAAYFCASSLGGRGETQYFGPGTRLLVL.

This sequence joins TRBV7-2 and TRBJ2-7, with a tentative D call TRBD2 (5 bases). V lost 2 bases and J 0 bases, leaving 11 bases between the germline ends. Germline CDR1 reads SGHTA; CDR2 reads FQGNSA. This CDR3 has 15 amino acids. The CDR3 region is CASSLRSEFSYEQYF. The CDR3 coding sequence is TGTGCCAGCAGCTTACGTAGCGAGTTCTCCTACGAGCAGTACTTC. The whole variable domain, filled in from reference TRBV7-2 and TRBJ2-7, reads GAGVSQSPSNKVTEKGKDVELRCDPISGHTALYWYRQSLGQGLEFLIYFQGNSAPDKSGLPSDRFSAERTGGSVSTLTIQRTQQEDSAVYLCASSLRSEFSYEQYFGPGTRLTVT.

Of note for this clone: Other DNA sequences in the sample encode the same CDR3. This chain joins TRBV6-5 and TRBJ1-6; TRBD1 matches at 8 bases. V was clipped by 6 bases and J by 10 bases; unmatched bases: 11. This CDR3 comprises 15 residues. Germline lookup yields CDR1 MNHEY and CDR2 SVGAGI. The CDR3 DNA reads TGTGCCAGCAGCCGAGGACAGGGCGGAAGATCACCCCTCCACTTT. This codes for CASSRGQGGRSPLHF.

The chain combines TRBV5-4 with TRBJ2-7; 15 bases line up with TRBD2. V trimming: 4 bases; J trimming: 6 bases; junction bases outside the gene matches: 8. Germline loops: CDR1 SGHNT, CDR2 YYREEE (reference sequence). This CDR3 contains 16 residues. This CDR3 is CASSKGLAGGFLEQYF. CDR3 DNA sequence: TGTGCCAGCAGCAAGGGACTAGCGGGGGGCTTTCTCGAGCAGTACTTC.

The chain links TRBV5-1 to TRBJ2-1; D perhaps matches TRBD1 (5 bases). The CDR3 runs 15 residues. CDR1 and CDR2 (germline): SGHRS, YFSETQ. Between the trimmed V and J ends, which lost 1 base and 2 bases, there was a span of 10 bases. The CDR3 DNA sequence: TGCGCCAGCAGCTTGTTAACGACAGCCTACAATGAGCAGTTCTTC. Amino acid sequence: CASSLLTTAYNEQFF.

The chain combines TRBV28 with TRBJ1-2; TRBD1 matches at 7 bases. The CDR3 consists of 15 residues. The V and J ends lost 8 bases and 2 bases, in that order; junction bases with no gene match: 11. Germline CDR1 reads MDHEN; CDR2 reads SYDVKM. CDR3 sequence: CASRLPGGGNYGYTF. CDR3 bases: TGTGCCAGCCGCCTCCCCGGAGGGGGCAACTATGGCTACACCTTC.

The chain uses TRBV5-1 and TRBJ1-1; D perhaps matches TRBD1 (5 bases). Germline lookup yields CDR1 SGHRS and CDR2 YFSETQ. The CDR3 is made up of 16 amino acids. V lost 0 bases, J lost 1 base, and 13 bases lay in between. CDR3: CASSLVGAGTNTEAFF. The CDR3 DNA sequence: TGCGCCAGCAGCTTGGTAGGGGCGGGGACGAACACTGAAGCTTTCTTT.

The chain couples TRBV15 to TRBJ2-6; TRBD2 is a possible D gene (6 bases). V was cut by 8 bases and J by 4 bases, with 12 bases left in between. Per the germline V gene, CDR1 is LNHNV and CDR2 is YYDKDF (reference sequence). CDR3 size: 14 residues. Here the CDR3 reads CATGAGSGANVLTF. As DNA, the CDR3 is TGTGCCACCGGGGCGGGGTCCGGGGCCAACGTCCTGACTTTC. The full variable domain, in which reference TRBV15 and TRBJ2-6 provide the parts outside the CDR3, is DAMVIQNPRYQVTQFGKPVTLSCSQTLNHNVMYWYQQKSSQAPKLLFHYYDKDFNNEADTPDNFQSRRPNTSFCFLDIRSPGLGDTAMYLCATGAGSGANVLTFGAGSRLTVL.

The chain uses TRBV10-3 and TRBJ2-7; tentatively, D is TRBD1 (6 bases). Germline values: CDR1 ENHRY, CDR2 SYGVKD. The V gene lost 4 bases and the J gene lost 3 bases, with 10 bases spanning the gap. This CDR3 has 13 amino acids. CDR3 sequence reads: CAISVNRDYEQYF. The DNA of the CDR3 is TGTGCCATCAGTGTCAACAGGGACTACGAGCAGTACTTC.

This clone has a single count. V usage is TRBV7-2 and J usage is TRBJ1-1, with D possibly matching TRBD1 (5 bases). Germline CDR1 is SGHTA and CDR2 is FQGNSA. CDR3 length equals 16 residues. Deletions cut 1 base from V and 0 bases from J, with 12 bases between. The CDR3 loop is CASSLDWGRMNTEAFF. CDR3 sequence (DNA): TGTGCCAGCAGCTTAGACTGGGGGAGGATGAACACTGAAGCTTTCTTT.

This clone occurred a few times. The chain carries TRBV21-1 and TRBJ2-7; the table's D call of TRBD1 was not tested on the DNA. TRBV21-1 is marked as a pseudogene. CDR3 length: 15 residues. The CDR3 reads CASSKGTERYYEQYF. As DNA, the CDR3 is TGTGCCAGCAGCAAAGGTACAGAACGATACTACGAGCAGTACTTC.